The 10 T cell receptor beta chains presented below share a single source sample, sequenced in a study of CD8+CD57+ T cells in acquired aplastic anemia. It was patients with CD8+CD57+ cell expansion by flow cytometry who were chosen for sequencing. Profiles of TCR beta VDJ and CDR3 were generated from a genomic DNA template. TCRdb itself ran the reads through MiXCR, one entry per CDR3 protein. The profile shows 200,000 to 300,000 distinct CDR3 sequences, roughly 82% of them singletons. Sample: sorted CD4+, CD8+, or CD8+CD57+ T cells (not recorded which) from PBMCs. The receptors were sampled from a human donor with aplastic anemia.

This clonotype has just one count. This chain joins TRBV7-3 and TRBJ1-2; no clear D. This CDR3 region has 16 residues. The germline gives CDR1 SGHTA, CDR2 FQGTGA. Deletions cut 4 bases from V and 11 bases from J, with 26 bases between. In DNA, the CDR3 is TGTGCCAGCAGCTCACGACTAGCGGGGTCCACAGATAGGTACACCTTC. Its translation: CASSSRLAGSTDRYTF.

This clonotype came up once. This is likely a read error, given that the CDR3 carries no conserved phenylalanine or tryptophan at its end. It is unclear where the CDR3 begins or ends on the DNA, so no DNA is shown, and the CDR3 is as TCRdb lists it. The genes are TRBV7-2 and TRBJ1-4; the DNA was not compared with TRBD1, the D call given in the table. The germline CDR1 and CDR2 sequences are SGHTA and FQGNSA. The CDR3 is 14 residues long, ends included. CDR3 region: CASSLIRGADYGFI.

This clonotype was seen just once. Without the conserved terminal phenylalanine or tryptophan, this CDR3 likely stems from a read error. It is unclear where the CDR3 begins or ends on the DNA, so no DNA is shown, and the CDR3 is as TCRdb lists it. V gene TRBV2 combines with J gene TRBJ2-5; TRBD1 is the table's D call, not checked against the DNA. With termini counted, the CDR3 has 14 amino acids. From germline, CDR1 is SNHLY and CDR2 FYNNEI. CDR3 residues: CASSDGGKQEHQFG.

This clonotype was found a few times. The chain recombines TRBV3-1 with TRBJ1-2, with D possibly TRBD1 on 5 matching bases. This CDR3 is 14 amino acids long. V lost 1 base, J lost 4 bases, and 10 bases lay in between. CDR1 is LGHDT, CDR2 YNNKEL, per germline (reference sequence). DNA for the CDR3: TGTGCCAGCAGCCAAGTTATTGGGACCTATGGCTACACCTTC. Amino acids: CASSQVIGTYGYTF.

The chain carries TRBV7-2 and TRBJ1-6; D ambiguous. The length of the CDR3 is 14 residues. The V gene's germline CDR1 is SGHTA and CDR2 FQGNSA. The V end was cut by 3 bases, the J end by 6 bases, with 9 bases between. CDR3 residues: CASSFKVRNSPLHF. The CDR3 region has the DNA TGTGCCAGCAGCTTCAAAGTGCGTAATTCACCCCTCCACTTT.

With respect to this clonotype: Compared with germline, one end of the junction differs, possibly owing to a read error. The chain uses TRBV11-3 and TRBJ1-6; a weak D match, TRBD1 (6 bases). This CDR3 has 16 residues. CDR1 and CDR2 (germline): SGHNT, YENEEA. For the CDR3, the DNA is TGTGCCAGCAGCGTAGATCGGACAGTGGGTGGGTCACCCCTCCACTTT. Its protein is CASSVDRTVGGSPLHF.

A note on this clonotype: Mismatch with germline at one junction end may stem from a read error. This CDR3 is CATSTASGEEIQYF. CDR3 nucleotides: TGTGCCACCAGCACAGCCAGCGGGGAAGAGATCCAGTACTTC. This chain links TRBV15 with TRBJ2-5, with TRBD2 matching 7 bases. This CDR3 contains 14 residues. Germline CDR1 and CDR2: LNHNV and YYDKDF (reference sequence).

To note about this clonotype: Because the CDR3 is missing its conserved closing phenylalanine or tryptophan, this is likely a read error. Because the CDR3's place on the DNA is in doubt, the DNA is left out and the CDR3 is given as listed by TCRdb. This chain uses TRBV7-3 with TRBJ2-7; no DNA check was done on the table's D call, TRBD2. In germline, CDR1 is SGHTA, CDR2 FQGTGA. The CDR3 is 13 residues long, counting both termini. The CDR3 region is CASTSQANAAEYC.

V is TRBV5-8 and J is TRBJ1-6; no reliable D call. Trimming shortened V by 0 bases and J by 7 bases, and 8 bases separated the two germline ends. Germline CDR1 and CDR2: SGHTS and YDEGEE. This CDR3 comprises 14 residues. The CDR3 nucleotides are TGTGCCAGCAGCTTGGACGAGGGCAATTCACCCCTCCACTTT. Amino acids: CASSLDEGNSPLHF. Filled out from reference TRBV5-8 and TRBJ1-6, the complete variable domain reads EAGVTQSPTHLIKTRGQQATLRCSPISGHTSVYWYQQALGLGLQFLLWYDEGEERNRGNFPPRFSGRQFPNYSSELNVNALELEDSALYLCASSLDEGNSPLHFGNGTRLTVT.

The chain employs TRBV9 and TRBJ1-2; TRBD1 might be the D (5 bases). The V gene lost 0 bases and the J gene lost 5 bases, with 17 bases spanning the gap. CDR1 and CDR2 from the germline V gene are SGDLS and YYNGEE. The CDR3 covers 16 residues. CDR3 in DNA: TGTGCCAGCAGCGTAGAGACAGACACGCTCGATTATGGCTACACCTTC. Protein sequence: CASSVETDTLDYGYTF.